These 15 T cell receptor beta chains share one sample of origin, sequenced in a study of identical twins. TCRdb analysed the 5' RACE reads with MiXCR anew, one entry per CDR3 protein. The sample holds about 700,000 distinct CDR3 sequences, approximately 6% seen once. Source material: naive T cells sorted from blood. These receptors originate from a man aged 18 to 29 in good health.

This clonotype appeared many times. The genes are TRBV12-3 or TRBV12-4 and TRBJ2-1, with D uncertain. The CDR3 has 16 residues. V was cut by 2 bases and J by 0 bases, with 11 bases left in between. CDR3: CASSLMVVSSYNEQFF. CDR3 DNA: TGTGCCAGCAGTTTAATGGTGGTGAGCTCCTACAATGAGCAGTTCTTC.

The V gene is TRBV19, the J gene TRBJ2-7; D is perhaps TRBD2 (5 bases). The V gene lost 5 bases and the J gene lost 3 bases, with 8 bases spanning the gap. CDR1 and CDR2 from the germline V gene are LNHDA and SQIVND (reference sequence). This CDR3 is built from 12 residues. CDR3 loop: CASSARGYEQYF. CDR3 sequence (DNA): TGTGCCAGTAGTGCCCGGGGCTACGAGCAGTACTTC. The full variable domain, in which reference TRBV19 and TRBJ2-7 provide the parts outside the CDR3, is DGGITQSPKYLFRKEGQNVTLSCEQNLNHDAMYWYRQDPGQGLRLIYYSQIVNDFQKGDIAEGYSVSREKKESFPLTVTSAQKNPTAFYLCASSARGYEQYFGPGTRLTVT.

This clonotype was seen more than once but under ten times. The chain is built from TRBV28 and TRBJ1-6; D remains unclear. Trimming shortened V by 8 bases and J by 0 bases, and 8 bases separated the two germline ends. This CDR3 is built from 14 residues. The germline V gene has CDR1 MDHEN and CDR2 SYDVKM. CDR3 DNA sequence: TGTGCCAGCGAGGAGGGCTCCTATAATTCACCCCTCCACTTT. This encodes CASEEGSYNSPLHF.

The sample holds many counts of this clonotype. The rearrangement links TRBV6-1 to TRBJ2-7, with D possibly matching TRBD1 (6 bases). The CDR3 has 14 amino acids. Germline assignment: CDR1 MNHNS and CDR2 SASEGT. V lost 4 bases, J lost 7 bases, and 17 bases lay in between. CDR3 region: CASSGTRQVGEQYV. Written as DNA, the CDR3 is TGTGCCAGCAGTGGAACTCGACAGGTTGGAGAGCAGTACGTC.

The chain employs TRBV7-2 and TRBJ1-5; 8 bases map to TRBD1. Germline V gene sequence: CDR1 SGHTA, CDR2 FQGNSA. This CDR3 is 15 amino acids long. The trim removed 2 bases at V and 7 bases at J, leaving 7 bases unmatched. CDR3 in amino acids: CASSLKAQGGQPQHF. CDR3 bases: TGTGCCAGCAGCTTAAAGGCACAGGGGGGACAGCCCCAGCATTTT.

Turning to this clonotype: With a much larger clone just one base away, this may be a read error. CDR3 in amino acids: CASSPGTSVGERFF. The CDR3 nucleotides are TGCGCCAGCAGCCCCGGGACTAGCGTCGGGGAGCGGTTTTTT. The chain carries TRBV5-1 and TRBJ2-2; the match to TRBD2 covers 10 bases. This CDR3 region has 14 residues. CDR1 is SGHRS and CDR2 is YFSETQ in the germline V gene.

This clonotype came up many times. The chain combines TRBV24-1 with TRBJ2-2, with D tentatively TRBD1 (5 bases). The CDR3 is 15 residues long. Germline loops: CDR1 KGHDR, CDR2 SFDVKD. V lost 9 bases, J lost 2 bases, and 15 bases lay in between. As DNA, the CDR3 is TGTGCCACCGGTGGGGCCTACCCAAACACCGGGGAGCTGTTTTTT. Amino acids: CATGGAYPNTGELFF.

The V gene is TRBV9, the J gene TRBJ1-1; tentatively, D is TRBD1 (5 bases). Trimming cost V 6 bases and J 1 base, with 10 bases left between them. CDR1 is SGDLS and CDR2 is YYNGEE in the germline V gene. This CDR3 comprises 13 residues. The CDR3 DNA sequence: TGTGCCAGCATGGGGGGACCGAACACTGAAGCTTTCTTT. Its translation is CASMGGPNTEAFF.

This clonotype has ten or more counts. The gene calls are TRBV5-1 and TRBJ2-4, with no clear D. The length of the CDR3 is 15 residues. Trimming removed 0 bases from V and 0 bases from J, with 7 bases in between. The germline V gene has CDR1 SGHRS and CDR2 YFSETQ. CDR3 coding DNA: TGCGCCAGCAGCTTGGAGGTCACAGCCAAAAACATTCAGTACTTC. As protein: CASSLEVTAKNIQYF.

This clonotype was found a few times. The V gene is TRBV12-3 or TRBV12-4, the J gene TRBJ2-7; D may match TRBD1 or TRBD2 (5 bases each). The V end lost 1 base, the J end lost 3 bases, and 25 bases lay between the germline ends. CDR3 size: 19 residues. The chain's CDR3 is CASSLGWGKRTPLNYEQYF. CDR3 coding DNA: TGTGCCAGCAGTTTAGGGTGGGGGAAAAGGACACCCCTGAACTACGAGCAGTACTTC.

This clonotype was detected ten times or more. The chain joins TRBV5-1 to TRBJ2-2, with D unclear. The CDR3 is made up of 13 amino acids. The germline gives CDR1 SGHRS, CDR2 YFSETQ. V was shortened by 0 bases and J by 5 bases, with 5 bases between the two germline ends. The CDR3 here is CASSLELTGELFF. The DNA of the CDR3 is TGCGCCAGCAGCTTGGAGCTAACCGGGGAGCTGTTTTTT.

This clonotype has ten or more counts. The V call is TRBV28, the J call TRBJ2-3, with D perhaps matching TRBD1 or TRBD2 (5 bases each). The V end was cut by 5 bases, the J end by 4 bases, with 13 bases between. There are 14 residues in the CDR3. Per the germline V gene, CDR1 is MDHEN and CDR2 is SYDVKM. CDR3 in amino acids: CASSTGTGADTQYF. CDR3 in DNA: TGTGCCAGCAGTACTGGGACCGGGGCAGATACGCAGTATTTT.

There are many counts of this clonotype. The genes are TRBV30 and TRBJ2-2; the D gene is possibly TRBD1 (6 bases). V was clipped by 1 base and J by 2 bases, with 8 bases between them. CDR3 length: 14 amino acids. Germline V CDR1 and CDR2: GTSNPN, SVGIG (reference sequence). CDR3 in DNA: TGTGCCTGGAGTGGGACAGTAAACACCGGGGAGCTGTTTTTT. Its protein is CAWSGTVNTGELFF. Together with reference TRBV30 and TRBJ2-2, the CDR3 gives the full variable domain: SQTIHQWPATLVQPVGSPLSLECTVEGTSNPNLYWYRQAAGRGLQLLFYSVGIGQISSEVPQNLSASRPQDRQFILSSKKLLLSDSGFYLCAWSGTVNTGELFFGEGSRLTVL.

The rearrangement joins TRBV11-1 to TRBJ2-7; TRBD2 matches at 12 bases. V lost 5 bases, J lost 1 base, and 12 bases stayed unmatched. Germline V gives CDR1 SGHAT, CDR2 FQDESV (reference sequence). The CDR3 contains 18 residues. CDR3 DNA: TGTGCCAGCAGCAAACTGACTAGCGGGAGACTTGAGTCCTACGAGCAGTACTTC. Protein: CASSKLTSGRLESYEQYF.

This clonotype was recorded many times. The chain joins TRBV9 to TRBJ1-1; 9 positions agree with TRBD1. Trimming removed 2 bases from V and 5 bases from J; junction bases left unmatched: 4. Germline V gene sequence: CDR1 SGDLS, CDR2 YYNGEE. This CDR3 is 14 amino acids long. As DNA, the CDR3 is TGTGCCAGCAGCGTTCACAGGGGGCGGACTGAAGCTTTCTTT. Amino acid sequence: CASSVHRGRTEAFF.